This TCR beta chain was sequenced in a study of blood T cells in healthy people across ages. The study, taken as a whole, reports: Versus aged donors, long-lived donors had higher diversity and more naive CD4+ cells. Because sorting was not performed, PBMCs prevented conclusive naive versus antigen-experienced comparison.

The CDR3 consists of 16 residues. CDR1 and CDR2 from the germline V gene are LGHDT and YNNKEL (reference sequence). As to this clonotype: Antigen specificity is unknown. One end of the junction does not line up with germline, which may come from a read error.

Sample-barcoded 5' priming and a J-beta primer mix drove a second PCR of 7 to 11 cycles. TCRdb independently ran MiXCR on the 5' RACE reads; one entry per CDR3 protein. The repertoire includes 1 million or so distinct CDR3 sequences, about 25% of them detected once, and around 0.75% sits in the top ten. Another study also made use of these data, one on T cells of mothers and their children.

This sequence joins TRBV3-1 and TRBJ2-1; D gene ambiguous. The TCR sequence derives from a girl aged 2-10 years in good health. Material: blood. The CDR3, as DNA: TGTGCCAGCAGCCAAGAGGCAGAGTACTACTACAATAAGCAGTTCTTC. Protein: CASSQEAEYYYNKQFF.